This T cell receptor (beta chain) originates from a study of cytomegalovirus exposure and HLA in healthy donors. Notes on the study in general: As a later analysis showed, a missense DCLRE1C variant was linked to trimming of TCR beta V- and J-genes. No immune exposure information besides CMV serostatus was available. The authors considered a cluster of highly shared sequence variants likely to be a sequencing artifact. A later analysis showed that HLA-associated TCR beta chains had undergone more clonal expansion than equally common others.

V shed 8 bases and J 4 bases; nucleotides not matched to a gene: 9. From germline, CDR1 is SGHNT and CDR2 YENEEA. The CDR3 extends over 14 amino acids. Amplification used 60 Vbeta primers and 13 Jbeta primers. Generated by immunoSEQ multiplex PCR, the TCRdb table keeps only in-frame clones and is missing some. The table shows 170,000 or so clones, with roughly 80% occurring only once. About this clone itself: Antigen: not known.

The chain couples TRBV11-3 to TRBJ1-2, with 8 bases identical to TRBD1. The receptor's source is a boy younger than 18 in good health and CMV-seronegative. The sequenced sample consisted of PBMCs. CDR3 region: CASEGQDTPYGYTF. The CDR3 DNA is TGTGCCAGCGAGGGACAGGACACTCCCTATGGCTACACCTTC.